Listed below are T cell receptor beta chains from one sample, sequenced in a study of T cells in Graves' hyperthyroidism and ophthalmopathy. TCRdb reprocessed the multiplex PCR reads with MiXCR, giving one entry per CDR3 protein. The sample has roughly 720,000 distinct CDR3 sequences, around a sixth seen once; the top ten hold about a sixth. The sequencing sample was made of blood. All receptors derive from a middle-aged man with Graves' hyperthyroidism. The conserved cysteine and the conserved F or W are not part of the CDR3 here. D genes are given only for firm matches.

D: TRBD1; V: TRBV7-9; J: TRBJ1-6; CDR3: ASRKDRELYSPLH
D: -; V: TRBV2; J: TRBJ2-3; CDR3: ASSVGEGADTDTQY
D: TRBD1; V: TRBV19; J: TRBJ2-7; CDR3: ASSRDRGTYEQY
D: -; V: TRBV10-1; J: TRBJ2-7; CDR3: ASSVNPGRNVYEQY
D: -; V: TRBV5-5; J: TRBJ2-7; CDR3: ASSQGRDEQY
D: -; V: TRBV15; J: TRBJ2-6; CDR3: ATSRDFPRGQRAPGANVLT
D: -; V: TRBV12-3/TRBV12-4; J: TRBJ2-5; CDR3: ASSFSGAGGTQY
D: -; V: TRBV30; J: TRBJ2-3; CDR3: AWSDRDKASTDTQY
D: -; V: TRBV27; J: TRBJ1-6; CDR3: ASTTSGRGYNSPLH
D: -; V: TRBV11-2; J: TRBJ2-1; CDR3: ASSFRWARRGGHEQF
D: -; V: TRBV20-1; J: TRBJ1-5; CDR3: SAKPGLQPQH
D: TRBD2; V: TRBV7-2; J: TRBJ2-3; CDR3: ASSDTGLAATDTQY
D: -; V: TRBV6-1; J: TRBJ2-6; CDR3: ASSTGSSGANVLT
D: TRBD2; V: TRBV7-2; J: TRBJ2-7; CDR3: ASSLASGRAFSEQY
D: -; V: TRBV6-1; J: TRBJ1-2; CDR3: AGRGGHPSNYGYT
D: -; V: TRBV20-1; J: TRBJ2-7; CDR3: SARAPGGSSYEQY
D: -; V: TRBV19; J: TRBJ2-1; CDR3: ASSMLGGGWGNEQF
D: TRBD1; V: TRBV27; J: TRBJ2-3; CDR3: ASRLRQGNTDTQY
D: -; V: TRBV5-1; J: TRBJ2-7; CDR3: ASSLETQLYEQY
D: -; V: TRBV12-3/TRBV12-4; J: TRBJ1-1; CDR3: ASSRPGPAGETEAF
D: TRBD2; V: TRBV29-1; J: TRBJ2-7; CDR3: SVEDRTSVSYEQY
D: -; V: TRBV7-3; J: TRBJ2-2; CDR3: ASSLNGLATGELF
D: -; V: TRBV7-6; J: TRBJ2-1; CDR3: ASSLAQSKGSNEQF
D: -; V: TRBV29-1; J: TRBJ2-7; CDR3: SVPLQIGGGYEQY
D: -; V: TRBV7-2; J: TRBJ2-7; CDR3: ASSEIGQSSYEQY
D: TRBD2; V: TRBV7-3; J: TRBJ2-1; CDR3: ASSLGSGSKYNEQF
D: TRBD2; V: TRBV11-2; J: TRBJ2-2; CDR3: ASSFGSGSSGTGELF
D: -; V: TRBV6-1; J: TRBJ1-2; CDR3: ASSEASGGYGYT
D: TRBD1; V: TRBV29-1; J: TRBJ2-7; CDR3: SVRTGPSSYEQY
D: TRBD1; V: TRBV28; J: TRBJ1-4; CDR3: ATEGALGNEKLF
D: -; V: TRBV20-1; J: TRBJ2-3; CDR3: SAAGTGDTQY
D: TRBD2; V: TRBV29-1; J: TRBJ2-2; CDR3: SVRTSGRARTGELF
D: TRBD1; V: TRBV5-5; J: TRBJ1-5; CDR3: ASTPGQGSNQPQH
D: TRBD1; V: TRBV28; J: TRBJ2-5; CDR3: ASSYGTGGGGTQY
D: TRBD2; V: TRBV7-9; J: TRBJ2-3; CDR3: ASSQRTSGSADTQY
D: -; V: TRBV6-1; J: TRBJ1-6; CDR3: ASSHARTSNSPLH
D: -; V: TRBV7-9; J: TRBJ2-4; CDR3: ASSLSLGNIQY
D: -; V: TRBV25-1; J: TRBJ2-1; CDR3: ASSESGDHHNEQF
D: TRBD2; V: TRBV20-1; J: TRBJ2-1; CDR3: SAQPGTRVGGEQF
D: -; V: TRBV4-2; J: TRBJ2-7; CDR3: ASSQPPTGTYEQY
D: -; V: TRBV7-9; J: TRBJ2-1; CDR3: ASSRDGGREQF
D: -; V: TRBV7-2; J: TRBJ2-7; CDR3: ASSSFYHEQY